Sequencing of this TCR beta chain was carried out in a study of T cells of healthy individuals. Many counts were recorded for this clonotype. TCRdb called the 5' RACE reads again in MiXCR, with one record for every CDR3 protein. Of about 96,000 distinct CDR3 sequences in the sample, roughly a sixth were seen once. Trimming shortened V by 0 bases and J by 5 bases, and 5 bases separated the two germline ends. CDR3 length: 13 residues. In germline, CDR1 is SGHTA, CDR2 FQGNSA. The chain is built from TRBV7-2 and TRBJ2-4; D tentatively reads TRBD1 or TRBD2 (5 bases each). The source of this sequence is a human donor in good health. CDR3 nucleotides: TGTGCCAGCAGCTTAGCGGGGGAAAACATTCAGTACTTC. Its translation: CASSLAGENIQYF.